A single sample is the source of the 2 T cell receptor beta chains below, sequenced in a study of identical twins. TCRdb recomputed calls from the 5' RACE reads with MiXCR, one row per CDR3 protein. The sample has under 300,000 distinct CDR3 sequences, around 8% seen once. The data were also submitted as part of a second study, on yellow fever vaccine responses in identical twins.

Sequenced material: CD8+ T cells sorted from blood. The receptors were sampled from a woman between 18 and 29 years old in good health.

This clonotype was picked up a small number of times. The J gene is TRBJ2-5, the V gene TRBV6-1, with 7 bases matching TRBD1. Germline-derived CDR1 and CDR2 are MNHNS and SASEGT. This CDR3 spans 15 amino acids. V trimming: 6 bases; J trimming: 5 bases; junction bases outside the gene matches: 12. The CDR3: CASRNGRGLGETQYF. Here the CDR3 DNA reads TGTGCCAGCAGAAACGGCAGGGGGTTGGGGGAGACCCAGTACTTC.

This clonotype appeared many times. V is TRBV6-6 and J is TRBJ2-5; D tentatively reads TRBD1 or TRBD2 (6 bases each). V lost 7 bases, J lost 5 bases, and 11 bases lay in between. The CDR3 loop spans 12 amino acids. CDR1 and CDR2 from the germline V gene are MNHNY and SVGAGI (reference sequence). CDR3 sequence reads: CASKQGGETQYF. In DNA, the CDR3 is TGTGCCAGCAAACAAGGGGGGGAGACCCAGTACTTC.